Sequencing of this T cell receptor (beta chain) was carried out in a study of T cells in Graves' hyperthyroidism and ophthalmopathy. As to this clonotype: The target antigen is unknown.

Findings of the study overall: Peripheral blood also featured most of the thyroid clonotypes expanded above 0.001. A model of 13 V-J features distinguished ophthalmopathy from stable hyperthyroidism.

The source material, RNA transcripts, was used to amplify TCR beta CDR3 regions. The TCR CDR3 first-round RT-PCR relied on the HTBI primer set. TCRdb passed the multiplex PCR reads through MiXCR, listing each CDR3 protein once. The data hold 500,000 to 600,000 distinct CDR3 sequences, with 40% to 50% observed a single time. The germline V and J ends were trimmed by 2 bases and 0 bases, with 4 bases remaining between them. The CDR3 is made up of 14 amino acids. Germline assignment: CDR1 WSHSY and CDR2 SAAADI. V and J are TRBV10-2 and TRBJ2-2; D unclear. This receptor was identified in an adult woman with Graves' disease, either hyperthyroidism or ophthalmopathy (not recorded which). Sequenced sample: peripheral blood or thyroid tissue (not recorded which). The DNA for the CDR3 is TGCGCCAGCAGTGAGACAGCGAACACCGGGGAGCTGTTTTTT. It translates to CASSETANTGELFF.